This entry lists 32 T cell receptor beta chains sequenced from one sample in a study of blood T cell repertoires in COVID-19. Sequenced by immunoSEQ multiplex PCR; TCRdb stores in-frame clones only, minus some. Counted here are around 200,000 clones, about 86% occurring once; the ten biggest clones make up 5.5% to 8%. Specimen: peripheral blood. Every receptor here comes from a man aged 55 to 70 who had recovered from COVID-19.

This clone was seen just once. The J gene is TRBJ1-2, the V gene TRBV13; 9 positions agree with TRBD1. The V gene's germline CDR1 is PRHDT and CDR2 FYEKMQ (reference sequence). The CDR3 runs to 14 residues. V trimming: 5 bases; J trimming: 4 bases; junction bases outside the gene matches: 5. CDR3 sequence: CASSPGTGLYGYTF. DNA of the CDR3: TGTGCCAGCAGCCCTGGGACAGGGCTCTATGGCTACACCTTC.

V is TRBV9 and J is TRBJ2-2, with TRBD2 as a possible D gene (5 bases). Trimming took off 2 bases at V and 4 bases at J, with 9 bases between the two ends. The CDR3 is 14 residues long. Per the germline V gene, CDR1 is SGDLS and CDR2 is YYNGEE. DNA of the CDR3: TGTGCCAGCAGCGTGGGTAGCGTCACCGGGGAGCTGTTTTTT. Translation: CASSVGSVTGELFF.

V and J are TRBV12-3 or TRBV12-4 and TRBJ1-2, with 8 nucleotides matching TRBD1. The V gene end was trimmed by 6 bases and the J gene end by 8 bases; junction bases not matched to a gene: 8. The CDR3 has 13 residues. The CDR3 protein is CASSYTGGNGYTF. The CDR3 DNA is TGTGCCAGCAGCTATACAGGGGGGAACGGCTACACCTTC.

The rearrangement links TRBV3-1 (or the pseudogene TRBV3-2) to TRBJ1-5, with 8 positions matching TRBD1. V dropped 0 bases and J dropped 0; count of bases not matched to a gene: 10. The germline V gene has CDR1 LGHDT and CDR2 YNNKEL (reference sequence). There are 19 residues in the CDR3. DNA for the CDR3: TGTGCCAGCAGCCAAGAACGGGACAGGCAAACCTATAGCAATCAGCCCCAGCATTTT. Protein: CASSQERDRQTYSNQPQHF.

The rearrangement uses TRBV9 and TRBJ2-2; D uncertain. Germline V gene data show CDR1 as SGDLS and CDR2 as YYNGEE. Trimming stripped 0 bases from V and 5 bases from J, with 11 bases between. The CDR3 runs 15 residues. The DNA for the CDR3 is TGTGCCAGCAGCGTAGCTATGGAGACGACCGGGGAGCTGTTTTTT. It encodes CASSVAMETTGELFF.

The chain couples TRBV28 to TRBJ2-3, with 7 bases identical to TRBD1. V gave up 2 bases and J gave up 4 bases; unmatched junction bases: 6. The length of the CDR3 is 15 residues. CDR1 and CDR2 from the germline V gene are MDHEN and SYDVKM. The DNA of the CDR3 is TGTGCCAGCAGTTTAAGAAGGGGGCGCGCAGATACGCAGTATTTT. It translates to CASSLRRGRADTQYF.

The chain combines TRBV5-8 with TRBJ2-5; D perhaps matches TRBD1 (5 bases). This CDR3 spans 15 amino acids. Germline V CDR1 and CDR2: SGHTS, YDEGEE. V was trimmed by 0 bases and J by 0 bases, leaving 9 bases between them. CDR3 residues: CASSLGRDNQETQYF. The CDR3 nucleotides read TGTGCCAGCAGCTTGGGCAGGGATAACCAAGAGACCCAGTACTTC.

The V and J genes are TRBV3-1 (or the pseudogene TRBV3-2) and TRBJ2-3; TRBD1 might be the D (5 bases). The germline V gene has CDR1 LGHDT and CDR2 YNNKEL (reference sequence). Trimming left V 4 bases short and J 0 bases short, with 11 bases between. There are 15 residues in the CDR3. DNA of the CDR3: TGTGCCAGCAGCCCCACTCGGACAAGCACAGATACGCAGTATTTT. Protein sequence: CASSPTRTSTDTQYF.

This sequence joins TRBV19 and TRBJ1-6; 10 nucleotides agree with TRBD1. The CDR3 loop spans 14 amino acids. The ends lost 6 bases at V and 9 bases at J; junction bases unmatched: 5. CDR1 LNHDA and CDR2 SQIVND come from the germline V gene (reference sequence). The CDR3 region has the DNA TGTGCCAGTAGGACAGGGGGCTCGGGTTCACCCCTCCACTTT. It is translated as CASRTGGSGSPLHF.

This clone was seen only once. V usage is TRBV2 and J usage is TRBJ1-2; 7 bases map to TRBD1. J was trimmed by 4 bases and V by 3 bases; bases with no gene match: 17. The CDR3 runs to 18 residues. CDR1 is SNHLY, CDR2 FYNNEI, per germline. CDR3 bases: TGTGCCAGCAGTGACCCACAGGGGACCGCCGCCAAGCGCTATGGCTACACCTTC. It codes for CASSDPQGTAAKRYGYTF.

The chain joins TRBV27 to TRBJ2-1; 7 bases are a match to TRBD2. The CDR3 runs 16 residues. Germline trimming cut 5 bases from V and 2 bases from J; bases unmatched to any gene: 9. Germline V CDR1 and CDR2: MNHEY, SMNVEV (reference sequence). Here the CDR3 DNA reads TGTGCCAGCAGTATCCCGCAGCGGGATACCTACAATGAGCAGTTCTTC. Its translation is CASSIPQRDTYNEQFF.

This clone appeared once. V and J are TRBV5-1 and TRBJ2-5, with TRBD2 matching 10 bases. The J segment lost 4 bases and the V segment lost 4 bases, leaving 10 bases of the junction unmatched. From germline, CDR1 is SGHRS and CDR2 YFSETQ. The CDR3 is 16 residues long. The CDR3, as DNA: TGCGCCAGCAGCCGCTTAGCGGGGGGCGGGATAGAGACCCAGTACTTC. Protein sequence: CASSRLAGGGIETQYF.

The chain employs TRBV12-5 and TRBJ1-1; D is unclear. This CDR3 spans 13 amino acids. V lost 10 bases to trimming and J lost 1 base, with 13 bases between them. In germline, CDR1 is LGHNT, CDR2 FRNRAP. The CDR3 nucleotides read TGTGCTACTTATAGGCGGGGGAACACTGAAGCTTTCTTT. Translated, it gives CATYRRGNTEAFF.

The chain links TRBV25-1 to TRBJ2-7; D perhaps matches TRBD1 (5 bases). V shed 2 bases and J shed 2 bases, with 10 bases lying between them. CDR1 and CDR2 (germline): MGHDK, SYGVNS. CDR3 length: 14 amino acids. The chain's CDR3 is CASSEAGLAYEQYF. CDR3 nucleotides: TGTGCCAGCAGTGAAGCAGGGCTAGCCTACGAGCAGTACTTC.

The rearrangement links TRBV7-6 to TRBJ1-1; 11 bases agree with TRBD1. The trim removed 2 bases at V and 5 bases at J, leaving 4 bases unmatched. CDR3 length equals 15 residues. Germline V gene lookup returns CDR1 SGHVS and CDR2 FNYEAQ. The CDR3: CASSLLGQGATEAFF. The CDR3 DNA is TGTGCCAGCAGCTTACTTGGACAGGGGGCTACTGAAGCTTTCTTT. Using reference TRBV7-6 and TRBJ1-1 for the parts outside the CDR3, the full variable domain is GAGVSQSPRYKVTKRGQDVALRCDPISGHVSLYWYRQALGQGPEFLTYFNYEAQQDKSGLPNDRFSAERPEGSISTLTIQRTEQRDSAMYRCASSLLGQGATEAFFGQGTRLTVV.

CDR3 bases: TGCGCCAGCAGCTCGGGACTAGCGGGAGCTAATGAGCAGTTCTTC. It encodes CASSSGLAGANEQFF. The chain links TRBV5-1 to TRBJ2-1; 14 positions agree with TRBD2. Per the germline V gene, CDR1 is SGHRS and CDR2 is YFSETQ. This CDR3 spans 15 amino acids. V was pared by 3 bases and J by 7 bases, with 3 bases of the junction left unmatched.

The chain carries TRBV5-1 and TRBJ2-2; a weak D match, TRBD1 (5 bases). The CDR3 is made up of 12 amino acids. Germline V gene data show CDR1 as SGHRS and CDR2 as YFSETQ. V dropped 5 bases and J dropped 7 bases, with 9 bases sitting between them. CDR3 region: CASRRDSGELFF. The CDR3 coding sequence is TGCGCCAGCAGACGAGACAGCGGGGAGCTGTTTTTT.

The gene calls are TRBV6-1 and TRBJ1-2; D uncertain. This CDR3 region has 15 residues. The V gene lost 2 bases and the J gene lost 4 bases, with 14 bases spanning the gap. Per the germline V gene, CDR1 is MNHNS and CDR2 is SASEGT. The CDR3 sequence: CASSENGGIPYGYTF. The CDR3 DNA follows: TGTGCCAGCAGTGAAAACGGAGGTATCCCCTATGGCTACACCTTC.

The J gene is TRBJ2-1, the V gene TRBV18; 14 nucleotides agree with TRBD2. The CDR3 has 17 amino acids. V lost 3 bases, J lost 3 bases, and 4 bases stayed unmatched. Per the germline V gene, CDR1 is KGHSH and CDR2 is LQKENI. CDR3 amino acids: CASSPPGLAGGYNEQFF. The CDR3 region has the DNA TGTGCCAGCTCACCTCCCGGACTAGCGGGAGGCTACAATGAGCAGTTCTTC.

Concerning this clone itself: A far more abundant clone sits one base away, making this likely a read error. This rearrangement joins TRBV4-3 to TRBJ2-3; 7 bases line up with TRBD1. CDR1 LGHNA and CDR2 YSLEER come from the germline V gene. This CDR3 is 14 amino acids long. V shed 5 bases and J 0 bases; nucleotides not matched to a gene: 2. In DNA, the CDR3 is TGCGCCAGCAGCATGGGACAGAGCACAGATACGCAGTATTTT. Its translation is CASSMGQSTDTQYF.

V is TRBV6-5 and J is TRBJ1-3; D possibly corresponds to TRBD1 (5 bases). The V end lost 6 bases, the J end lost 0 bases, and 12 bases lay between the germline ends. The CDR3 is made up of 15 amino acids. In germline, CDR1 is MNHEY, CDR2 SVGAGI. Here the CDR3 reads CASSRQINSGNTIYF. CDR3 bases: TGTGCCAGCAGCCGACAGATCAACTCTGGAAACACCATATATTTT.

The chain has TRBV4-2 and TRBJ2-7; 10 bases agree with TRBD2. The V and J ends lost 1 base and 7 bases, in that order; junction bases with no gene match: 10. The germline gives CDR1 LGHNA, CDR2 YNFKEQ. The CDR3 has 16 amino acids. In DNA, the CDR3 is TGTGCCAGCAGCCAAGTTGGAGCGGGGGGGCCGAGGGAGCAGTACTTC. Amino acid sequence: CASSQVGAGGPREQYF.

In this sample, this clone turned up once. The chain couples TRBV4-1 to TRBJ2-1; D possibly corresponds to TRBD2 (5 bases). The CDR3 is made up of 13 amino acids. Trimming stripped 3 bases from V and 7 bases from J, with 10 bases between. Germline V gives CDR1 MGHRA, CDR2 YSYEKL. The CDR3 sequence is CASSQEDWNEQFF. The CDR3 DNA sequence: TGCGCCAGCAGCCAGGAGGACTGGAATGAGCAGTTCTTC.

The V call is TRBV11-3, the J call TRBJ2-2, with 8 bases matching TRBD1. The CDR3 contains 14 residues. Germline V gene data show CDR1 as SGHNT and CDR2 as YENEEA. The V gene end was trimmed by 3 bases and the J gene end by 3 bases; junction bases not matched to a gene: 0. CDR3 coding DNA: TGTGCCAGCAGCTTGGGACAGGACACCGGGGAGCTGTTTTTT. Translating it yields CASSLGQDTGELFF.

The CDR3 sequence is CASSPGTASGTDTQYF. The CDR3 coding sequence is TGTGCCAGCAGCCCCGGCACCGCTAGCGGCACAGATACGCAGTATTTT. This chain connects TRBV4-2 to TRBJ2-3; D might be TRBD2 (6 bases). This CDR3 spans 16 amino acids. V lost 4 bases to trimming and J lost 1 base, with 15 bases between them. CDR1 and CDR2 (germline): LGHNA, YNFKEQ.

This clone was found once. DNA for the CDR3: TGTGCCAGCGCCCGGAGATACGAGCAGTACTTC. Translation gives CASARRYEQYF. The rearrangement links TRBV7-2 to TRBJ2-7; the D is unclear. Trimming pared 8 bases from V and 4 bases from J, leaving 9 bases between. Germline lookup yields CDR1 SGHTA and CDR2 FQGNSA. The CDR3 has 11 residues.

The rearrangement uses TRBV5-4 and TRBJ1-5; weak D call: TRBD1 (5 bases). Deletions cut 4 bases from V and 1 base from J, with 9 bases between. Per the germline V gene, CDR1 is SGHNT and CDR2 is YYREEE (reference sequence). This CDR3 has 14 residues. CDR3 in DNA: TGTGCCAGCAGCCGGGGGGTCAGCAATCAGCCCCAGCATTTT. Its protein product is CASSRGVSNQPQHF.

In nucleotides, the CDR3 is TGTGCCTGGAGTGTCGCACAGGGACAAGGCTACACCTTC. Translating gives CAWSVAQGQGYTF. This chain connects TRBV30 to TRBJ1-2; weak D call: TRBD1 (6 bases). Trimming stripped 0 bases from V and 8 bases from J, with 13 bases between. The CDR3 is 13 residues long. CDR1 and CDR2 (germline): GTSNPN, SVGIG (reference sequence).

The chain uses TRBV9 and TRBJ2-2, with 12 positions matching TRBD2. CDR3 length equals 17 residues. Germline CDR1 and CDR2: SGDLS and YYNGEE. Germline trimming cut 3 bases from V and 2 bases from J; bases unmatched to any gene: 5. In DNA form, the CDR3 reads TGTGCCAGCAGCGCGACTAGCGGGAGTAGAAACACCGGGGAGCTGTTTTTT. Translated, it gives CASSATSGSRNTGELFF.

The genes are TRBV7-8 and TRBJ2-5; the D is unclear. Deletions cut 3 bases from V and 1 base from J, with 6 bases between. Germline CDR1 and CDR2: SGHVS and FQNEAQ. This CDR3 has 13 residues. The CDR3 region is CASSFRVQETQYF. The CDR3 nucleotides read TGTGCCAGCAGCTTTAGAGTCCAAGAGACCCAGTACTTC.

V is TRBV30 and J is TRBJ2-1; possible D gene TRBD1, 5 bases. The CDR3 extends over 12 amino acids. Trimming removed 4 bases from V and 8 bases from J, with 12 bases in between. In germline, CDR1 is GTSNPN, CDR2 SVGIG (reference sequence). The chain's CDR3 is CAWTRGGDEQFF. For the CDR3, the DNA is TGTGCCTGGACTAGGGGTGGGGATGAGCAGTTCTTC. Based on the CDR3 plus reference TRBV30 and TRBJ2-1, the full variable domain is SQTIHQWPATLVQPVGSPLSLECTVEGTSNPNLYWYRQAAGRGLQLLFYSVGIGQISSEVPQNLSASRPQDRQFILSSKKLLLSDSGFYLCAWTRGGDEQFFGPGTRLTVL.

The rearrangement joins TRBV3-1 (or the pseudogene TRBV3-2) to TRBJ1-4, with D uncertain. Germline V gene sequence: CDR1 LGHDT, CDR2 YNNKEL (reference sequence). The V gene lost 2 bases and the J gene lost 8 bases, with 12 bases spanning the gap. The CDR3 runs 14 residues. CDR3 protein: CASSQFIGREKLFF. As DNA, the CDR3 is TGTGCCAGCAGCCAATTTATCGGGAGAGAAAAACTGTTTTTT.